A selection of T cell receptor beta chains follows, all from one sample in a study of blood T cell repertoires in COVID-19. Method: immunoSEQ multiplex PCR; TCRdb's copy keeps in-frame clones and lacks some. The sample consists of about 120,000 clones, about 79% of them appearing once. The sequenced material came from peripheral blood. Receptors originate from a woman older than 75 with acute or convalescent COVID-19. Both conserved end residues are part of each CDR3. A D gene is named only where the DNA matches it firmly. The size of a clone is reported for some rows only, either as once, few or many, or as a class for expanded clones.

d_call: .; j_call: TRBJ2-5; clone_size: .; v_call: TRBV9; cdr3_aa: CASSVDSSQETQYF; cdr3_nt: TGTGCCAGCAGCGTAGATTCCAGCCAAGAGACCCAGTACTTC
d_call: TRBD1; j_call: TRBJ2-5; clone_size: .; v_call: TRBV2; cdr3_aa: CASSKGQVDQETQYF; cdr3_nt: TGTGCCAGCAGTAAGGGACAGGTCGACCAAGAGACCCAGTACTTC
d_call: .; j_call: TRBJ1-2; clone_size: .; v_call: TRBV3-1/TRBV3-2; cdr3_aa: CASSQDPRGGSGYTF; cdr3_nt: TGTGCCAGCAGCCAAGACCCTCGTGGAGGGAGCGGCTACACCTTC
d_call: TRBD1; j_call: TRBJ1-2; clone_size: .; v_call: TRBV6-5; cdr3_aa: CASSRTGGEVYGYTF; cdr3_nt: TGTGCCAGCAGTCGGACAGGGGGCGAAGTCTATGGCTACACCTTC
d_call: .; j_call: TRBJ1-1; clone_size: few; v_call: TRBV6-5; cdr3_aa: CASSGVGSVTEAFF; cdr3_nt: TGTGCCAGCAGCGGTGTCGGGAGCGTCACTGAAGCTTTCTTT
d_call: .; j_call: TRBJ1-1; clone_size: .; v_call: TRBV7-9; cdr3_aa: CASTLQMGRMNTEAFF; cdr3_nt: TGTGCCAGCACCCTTCAGATGGGCCGTATGAACACTGAAGCTTTCTTT
d_call: TRBD2; j_call: TRBJ2-5; clone_size: once; v_call: TRBV20-1; cdr3_aa: CSAGTSGVQNF; cdr3_nt: TGCAGTGCTGGGACTAGCGGGGTCCAGAACTTC
d_call: .; j_call: TRBJ2-3; clone_size: .; v_call: TRBV29-1; cdr3_aa: CSAPVGGTDTQYF; cdr3_nt: TGCAGCGCCCCTGTAGGAGGCACAGATACGCAGTATTTT
d_call: TRBD1; j_call: TRBJ1-5; clone_size: .; v_call: TRBV2; cdr3_aa: CASNPTGPNQPQHF; cdr3_nt: TGTGCCAGCAACCCGACAGGGCCCAATCAGCCCCAGCATTTT
d_call: TRBD1; j_call: TRBJ2-1; clone_size: .; v_call: TRBV28; cdr3_aa: CASLGRQGSSYNEQFF; cdr3_nt: TGTGCCAGCCTGGGGCGACAGGGTAGCTCCTACAATGAGCAGTTCTTC
d_call: TRBD2; j_call: TRBJ2-7; clone_size: .; v_call: TRBV15; cdr3_aa: CATSPGTSGTYEQYF; cdr3_nt: TGTGCCACCAGCCCAGGGACTAGCGGGACCTACGAGCAGTACTTC
d_call: .; j_call: TRBJ1-3; clone_size: few; v_call: TRBV7-8; cdr3_aa: CASSLGRDVNTIYF; cdr3_nt: TGTGCCAGCAGCTTAGGCAGGGATGTAAACACCATATATTTT
d_call: TRBD1; j_call: TRBJ2-1; clone_size: .; v_call: TRBV25-1; cdr3_aa: CASSNTGGSYNEQFF; cdr3_nt: TGTGCCAGCAGTAACACAGGGGGCTCCTACAATGAGCAGTTCTTC
d_call: TRBD2; j_call: TRBJ2-4; clone_size: .; v_call: TRBV28; cdr3_aa: CASRPILAELAKNIQYF; cdr3_nt: TGTGCCAGCAGACCGATCCTAGCGGAGTTAGCCAAAAACATTCAGTACTTC
d_call: TRBD1; j_call: TRBJ1-2; clone_size: .; v_call: TRBV11-2; cdr3_aa: CASSFAGTGGGYTF; cdr3_nt: TGTGCCAGCAGCTTTGCCGGGACAGGGGGTGGCTACACCTTC
d_call: TRBD2; j_call: TRBJ2-1; clone_size: .; v_call: TRBV4-2; cdr3_aa: CASSQDWVSGLAGGSNEQFF; cdr3_nt: TGTGCCAGCAGCCAAGATTGGGTGAGTGGACTAGCGGGAGGAAGCAATGAGCAGTTCTTC
d_call: .; j_call: TRBJ2-7; clone_size: once; v_call: TRBV6-5; cdr3_aa: CASSYSDGEQYF; cdr3_nt: TGTGCCAGCAGTTACAGCGACGGCGAGCAGTACTTC
d_call: TRBD1; j_call: TRBJ1-1; clone_size: .; v_call: TRBV5-1; cdr3_aa: CASSPGTGNTEAFF; cdr3_nt: TGCGCCAGCAGCCCCGGGACAGGGAACACTGAAGCTTTCTTT
d_call: .; j_call: TRBJ2-1; clone_size: .; v_call: TRBV24-1; cdr3_aa: CATSDPGQLKQFF; cdr3_nt: TGTGCCACCAGTGATCCCGGACAGCTAAAGCAGTTCTTC